What follows describes a single TCR beta chain. Its target is not known. This entry belongs to a study of shared clonotypes between healthy human individuals. The study, taken as a whole, reports: Sample collection involved blood only; tissue repertoires are likely different. Researchers found naive subsets generally carried larger estimated richness than memory subsets.

V was shortened by 5 bases and J by 1 base, with 14 bases between the two germline ends. The CDR3 is 15 residues long. Germline V CDR1 and CDR2: MDHEN, SYDVKM. CD45RA+ naive and CD45RA-negative memory subsets were separated from CD4+ cells. Sorted-subset replicate PCR reactions were performed with about 190 ng DNA, corresponding to tens of thousands of T cell genomes. Sequenced by immunoSEQ multiplex PCR; TCRdb stores in-frame clones only, minus some. Here the sample spans around 2.1 million clones, 90% to 97% being singletons. Sequencing used naive CD4+ T cells sorted from blood. The subset was: CD45RA+ positively selected. The source of this sequence is a man aged 18-30 years in good health. The chain joins TRBV28 to TRBJ1-1; D possibly corresponds to TRBD1 (5 bases). For the CDR3, the DNA is TGTGCCAGCAGTCCCTCGGGGACGACGAACACTGAAGCTTTCTTT. It specifies CASSPSGTTNTEAFF.